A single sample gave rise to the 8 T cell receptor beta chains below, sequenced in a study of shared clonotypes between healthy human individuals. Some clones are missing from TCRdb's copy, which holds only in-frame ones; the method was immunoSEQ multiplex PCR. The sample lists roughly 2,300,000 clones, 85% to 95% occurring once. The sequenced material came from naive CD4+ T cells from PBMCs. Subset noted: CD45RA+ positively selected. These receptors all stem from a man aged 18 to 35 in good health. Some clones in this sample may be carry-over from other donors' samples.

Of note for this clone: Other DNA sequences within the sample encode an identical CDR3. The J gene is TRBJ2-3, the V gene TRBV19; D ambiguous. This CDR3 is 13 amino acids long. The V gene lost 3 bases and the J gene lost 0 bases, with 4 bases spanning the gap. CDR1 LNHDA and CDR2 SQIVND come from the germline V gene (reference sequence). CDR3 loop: CASSIGSTDTQYF. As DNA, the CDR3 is TGTGCCAGTAGTATTGGCAGCACAGATACGCAGTATTTT.

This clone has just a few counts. The CDR3 is CASSLEGPGRKGTEAFF. The CDR3 DNA reads as TGCGCCAGCAGCTTGGAGGGGCCAGGCCGTAAAGGAACTGAAGCTTTCTTT. The chain uses TRBV5-1 and TRBJ1-1; TRBD1 might be the D (5 bases). The V end lost 0 bases, the J end lost 5 bases, and 20 bases lay between the germline ends. This CDR3 has 17 residues. Per germline, CDR1 SGHRS and CDR2 YFSETQ.

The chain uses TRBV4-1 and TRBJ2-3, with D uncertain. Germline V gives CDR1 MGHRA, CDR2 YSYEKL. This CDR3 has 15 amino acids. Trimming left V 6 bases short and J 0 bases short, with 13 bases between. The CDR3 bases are TGCGCCAGCAGTCAGACGGCTACTAGCACAGATACGCAGTATTTT. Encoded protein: CASSQTATSTDTQYF.

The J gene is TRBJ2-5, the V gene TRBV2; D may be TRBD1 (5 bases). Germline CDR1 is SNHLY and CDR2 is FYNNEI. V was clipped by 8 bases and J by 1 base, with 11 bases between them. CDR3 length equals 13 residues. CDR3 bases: TGTGCCAGCGGGGCGATCCTCCAAGAGACCCAGTACTTC. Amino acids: CASGAILQETQYF. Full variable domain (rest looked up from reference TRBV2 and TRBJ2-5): EPEVTQTPSHQVTQMGQEVILRCVPISNHLYFYWYRQILGQKVEFLVSFYNNEISEKSEIFDDQFSVERPDGSNFTLKIRSTKLEDSAMYFCASGAILQETQYFGPGTRLLVL.

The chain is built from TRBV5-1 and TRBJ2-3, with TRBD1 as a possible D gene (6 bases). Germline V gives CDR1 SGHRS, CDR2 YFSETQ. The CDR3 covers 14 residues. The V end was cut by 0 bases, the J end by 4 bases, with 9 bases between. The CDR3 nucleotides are TGCGCCAGCAGCTTGGCGACAGGTCCAGATACGCAGTATTTT. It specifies CASSLATGPDTQYF.

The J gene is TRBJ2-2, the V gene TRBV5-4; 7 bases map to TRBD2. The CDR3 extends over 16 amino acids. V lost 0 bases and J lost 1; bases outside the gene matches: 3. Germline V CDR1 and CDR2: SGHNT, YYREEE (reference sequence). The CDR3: CASSLVVAGNTGELFF. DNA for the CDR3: TGTGCCAGCAGCTTGGTGGTAGCGGGGAACACCGGGGAGCTGTTTTTT.

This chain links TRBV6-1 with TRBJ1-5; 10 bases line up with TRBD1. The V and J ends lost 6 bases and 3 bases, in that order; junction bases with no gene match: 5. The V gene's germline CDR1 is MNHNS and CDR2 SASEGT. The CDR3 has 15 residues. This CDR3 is CASRLTGGFNQPQHF. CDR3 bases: TGTGCCAGCAGATTGACAGGGGGCTTCAATCAGCCCCAGCATTTT.

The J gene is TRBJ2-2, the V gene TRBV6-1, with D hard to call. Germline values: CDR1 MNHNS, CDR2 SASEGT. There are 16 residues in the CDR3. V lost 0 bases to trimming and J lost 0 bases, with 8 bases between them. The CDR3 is CASSEAVGSNTGELFF. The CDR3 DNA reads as TGTGCCAGCAGTGAAGCCGTCGGATCGAACACCGGGGAGCTGTTTTTT.